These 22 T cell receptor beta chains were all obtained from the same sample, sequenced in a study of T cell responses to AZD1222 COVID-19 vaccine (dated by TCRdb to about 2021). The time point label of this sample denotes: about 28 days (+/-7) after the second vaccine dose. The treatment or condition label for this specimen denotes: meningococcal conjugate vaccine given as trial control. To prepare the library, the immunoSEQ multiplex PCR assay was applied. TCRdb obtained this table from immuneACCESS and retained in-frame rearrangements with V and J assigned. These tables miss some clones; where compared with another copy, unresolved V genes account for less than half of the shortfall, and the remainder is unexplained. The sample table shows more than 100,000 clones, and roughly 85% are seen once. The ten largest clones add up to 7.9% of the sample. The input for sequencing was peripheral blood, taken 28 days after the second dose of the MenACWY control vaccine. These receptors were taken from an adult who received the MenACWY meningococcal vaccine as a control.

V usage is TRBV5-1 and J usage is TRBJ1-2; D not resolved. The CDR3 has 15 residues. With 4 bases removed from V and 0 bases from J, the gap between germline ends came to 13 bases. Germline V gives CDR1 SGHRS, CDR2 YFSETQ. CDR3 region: CASSPEIGTNYGYTF. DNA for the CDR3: TGCGCCAGCAGCCCGGAGATAGGGACTAACTATGGCTACACCTTC.

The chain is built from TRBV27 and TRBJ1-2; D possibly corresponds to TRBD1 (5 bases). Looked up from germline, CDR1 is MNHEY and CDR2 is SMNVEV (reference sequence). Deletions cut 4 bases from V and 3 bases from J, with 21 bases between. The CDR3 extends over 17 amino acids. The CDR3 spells CASSYTGTGLWDYGYTF. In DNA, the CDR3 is TGTGCCAGCAGTTACACCGGGACCGGCCTATGGGACTATGGCTACACCTTC.

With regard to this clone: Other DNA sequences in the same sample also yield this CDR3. CDR3: CASSLGTHNEQFF. The DNA for the CDR3 is TGTGCCAGCAGCCTCGGGACCCACAATGAGCAGTTCTTC. The rearrangement links TRBV27 to TRBJ2-1; D may match TRBD1 or TRBD2 (5 bases each). The CDR3 consists of 13 residues. Trimming stripped 6 bases from V and 5 bases from J, with 11 bases between. Germline loops: CDR1 MNHEY, CDR2 SMNVEV (reference sequence).

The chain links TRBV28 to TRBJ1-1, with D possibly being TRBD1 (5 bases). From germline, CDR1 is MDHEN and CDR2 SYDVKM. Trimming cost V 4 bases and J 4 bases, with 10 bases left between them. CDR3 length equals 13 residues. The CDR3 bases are TGTGCCAGCAGTTGGCCGAGGGGCACTGAAGCTTTCTTT. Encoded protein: CASSWPRGTEAFF.

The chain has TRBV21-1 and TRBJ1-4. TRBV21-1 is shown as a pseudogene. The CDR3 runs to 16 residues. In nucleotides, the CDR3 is TGTGCCAGCAGCATACAGGAGGCGGCAACTAATGAAAAACTGTTTTTT. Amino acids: CASSIQEAATNEKLFF.

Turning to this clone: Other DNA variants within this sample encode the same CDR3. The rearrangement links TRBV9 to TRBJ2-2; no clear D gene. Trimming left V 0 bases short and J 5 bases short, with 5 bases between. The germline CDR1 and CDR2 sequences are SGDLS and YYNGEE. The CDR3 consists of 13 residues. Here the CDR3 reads CASSVGNTGELFF. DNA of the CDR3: TGTGCCAGCAGCGTAGGAAATACCGGGGAGCTGTTTTTT.

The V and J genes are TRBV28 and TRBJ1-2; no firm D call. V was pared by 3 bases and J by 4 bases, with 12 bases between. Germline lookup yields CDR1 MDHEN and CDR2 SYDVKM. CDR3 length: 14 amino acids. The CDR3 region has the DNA TGTGCCAGCAGTTTTCGGCAGGCCGCCTATGGCTACACCTTC. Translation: CASSFRQAAYGYTF.

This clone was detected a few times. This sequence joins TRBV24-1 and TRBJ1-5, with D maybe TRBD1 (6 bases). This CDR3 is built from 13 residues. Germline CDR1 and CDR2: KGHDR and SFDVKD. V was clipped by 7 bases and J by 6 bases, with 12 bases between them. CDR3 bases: TGTGCCACCAGACAGGGATTTGGTCAGCCCCAGCATTTT. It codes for CATRQGFGQPQHF.

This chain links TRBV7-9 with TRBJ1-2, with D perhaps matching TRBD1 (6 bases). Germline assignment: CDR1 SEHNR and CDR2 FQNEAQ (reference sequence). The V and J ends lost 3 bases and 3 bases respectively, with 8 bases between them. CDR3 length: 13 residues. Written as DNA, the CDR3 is TGTGCCAGCAGCTTCTGGACAGACTATGGCTACACCTTC. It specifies CASSFWTDYGYTF.

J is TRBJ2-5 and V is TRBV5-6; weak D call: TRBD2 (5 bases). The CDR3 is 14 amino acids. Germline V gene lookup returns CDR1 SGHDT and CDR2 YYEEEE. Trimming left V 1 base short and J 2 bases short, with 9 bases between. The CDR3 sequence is CASSLRTGQETQYF. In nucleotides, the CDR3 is TGTGCCAGCAGCTTGAGGACGGGACAAGAGACCCAGTACTTC. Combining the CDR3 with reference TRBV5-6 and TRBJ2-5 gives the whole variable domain DAGVTQSPTHLIKTRGQQVTLRCSPKSGHDTVSWYQQALGQGPQFIFQYYEEEERQRGNFPDRFSGHQFPNYSSELNVNALLLGDSALYLCASSLRTGQETQYFGPGTRLLVL.

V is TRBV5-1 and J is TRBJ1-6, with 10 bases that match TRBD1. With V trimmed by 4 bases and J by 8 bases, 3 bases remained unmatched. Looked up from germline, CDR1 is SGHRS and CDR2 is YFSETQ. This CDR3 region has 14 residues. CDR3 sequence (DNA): TGCGCCAGCAGCCCCGGGACAGGGGATTCACCCCTCCACTTT. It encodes CASSPGTGDSPLHF.

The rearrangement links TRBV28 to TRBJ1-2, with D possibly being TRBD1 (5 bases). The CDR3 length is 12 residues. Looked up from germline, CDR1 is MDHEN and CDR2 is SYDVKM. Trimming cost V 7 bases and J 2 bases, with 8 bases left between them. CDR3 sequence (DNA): TGTGCCAGCACCCGGGGGAACTATGGCTACACCTTC. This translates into CASTRGNYGYTF.

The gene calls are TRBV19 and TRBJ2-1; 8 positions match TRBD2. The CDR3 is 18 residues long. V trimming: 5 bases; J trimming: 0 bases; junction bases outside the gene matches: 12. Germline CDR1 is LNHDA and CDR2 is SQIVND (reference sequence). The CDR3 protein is CASSSQRLAQSSYNEQFF. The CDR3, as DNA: TGTGCCAGTAGTTCGCAGAGACTAGCGCAAAGCTCCTACAATGAGCAGTTCTTC.

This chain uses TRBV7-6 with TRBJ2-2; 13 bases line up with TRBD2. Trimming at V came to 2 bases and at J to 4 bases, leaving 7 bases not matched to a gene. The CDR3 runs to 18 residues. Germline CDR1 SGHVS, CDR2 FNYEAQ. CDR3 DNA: TGTGCCAGCAGCTTATTACTAGCGGGAGGGCCTGTCACCGGGGAGCTGTTTTTT. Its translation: CASSLLLAGGPVTGELFF.

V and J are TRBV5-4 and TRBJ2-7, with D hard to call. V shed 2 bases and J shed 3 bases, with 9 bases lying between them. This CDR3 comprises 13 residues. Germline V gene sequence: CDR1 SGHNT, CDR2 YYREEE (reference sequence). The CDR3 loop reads CASSFQANYEQYF. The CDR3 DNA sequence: TGTGCCAGCAGCTTCCAGGCTAACTACGAGCAGTACTTC.

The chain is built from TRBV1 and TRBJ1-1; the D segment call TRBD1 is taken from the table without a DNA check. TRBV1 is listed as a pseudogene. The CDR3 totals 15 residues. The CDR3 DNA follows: TGCACCAGCAGCCAGACCCCCAGGGGGCAACCTGAAGCTTTCTTT. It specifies CTSSQTPRGQPEAFF.

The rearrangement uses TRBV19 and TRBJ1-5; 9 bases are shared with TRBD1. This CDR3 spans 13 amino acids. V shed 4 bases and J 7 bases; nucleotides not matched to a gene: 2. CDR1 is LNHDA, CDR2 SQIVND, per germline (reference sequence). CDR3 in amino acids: CASSTGQGQPQHF. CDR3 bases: TGTGCCAGTAGTACTGGACAGGGGCAGCCCCAGCATTTT.

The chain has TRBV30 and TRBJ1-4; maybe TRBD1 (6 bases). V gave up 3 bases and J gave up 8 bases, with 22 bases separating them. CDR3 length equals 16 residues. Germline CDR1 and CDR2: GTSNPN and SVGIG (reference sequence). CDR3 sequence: CAWRKWLEGDREKLFF. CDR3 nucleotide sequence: TGTGCCTGGAGGAAATGGCTGGAGGGGGACCGGGAAAAACTGTTTTTT. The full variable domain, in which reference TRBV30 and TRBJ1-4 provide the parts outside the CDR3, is SQTIHQWPATLVQPVGSPLSLECTVEGTSNPNLYWYRQAAGRGLQLLFYSVGIGQISSEVPQNLSASRPQDRQFILSSKKLLLSDSGFYLCAWRKWLEGDREKLFFGSGTQLSVL.

In DNA form, the CDR3 reads TGCAGTGCTAGTATGCCAGGGAGGTCAACAGATACGCAGTATTTT. The encoded protein is CSASMPGRSTDTQYF. The J gene is TRBJ2-3, the V gene TRBV20-1; D may be TRBD2 (6 bases). Per germline, CDR1 DFQATT and CDR2 SNEGSKA (reference sequence). The CDR3 covers 15 residues. Deletions cut 3 bases from V and 3 bases from J, with 16 bases between.

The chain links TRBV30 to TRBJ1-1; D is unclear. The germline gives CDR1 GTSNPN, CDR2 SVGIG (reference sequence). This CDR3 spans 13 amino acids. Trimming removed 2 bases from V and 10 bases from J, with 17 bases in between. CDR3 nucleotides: TGTGCCTGGAGTCCTTCATCGGCATCGCGAGCTTTCTTT. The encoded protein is CAWSPSSASRAFF. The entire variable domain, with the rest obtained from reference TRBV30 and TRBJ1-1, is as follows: SQTIHQWPATLVQPVGSPLSLECTVEGTSNPNLYWYRQAAGRGLQLLFYSVGIGQISSEVPQNLSASRPQDRQFILSSKKLLLSDSGFYLCAWSPSSASRAFFGQGTRLTVV.

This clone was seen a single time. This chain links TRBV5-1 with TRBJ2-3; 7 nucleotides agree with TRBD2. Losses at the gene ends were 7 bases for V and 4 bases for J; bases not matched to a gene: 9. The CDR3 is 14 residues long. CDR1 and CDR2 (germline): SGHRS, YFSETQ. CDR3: CASEVGGSADTQYF. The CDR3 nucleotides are TGCGCCAGCGAAGTGGGAGGGTCGGCAGATACGCAGTATTTT.

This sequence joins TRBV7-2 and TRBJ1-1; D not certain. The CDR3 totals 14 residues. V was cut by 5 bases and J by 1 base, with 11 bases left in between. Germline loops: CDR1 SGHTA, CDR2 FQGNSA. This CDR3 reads CASSPKWGNTEAFF. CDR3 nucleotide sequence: TGTGCCAGCAGCCCTAAGTGGGGGAACACTGAAGCTTTCTTT.